A selection of T cell receptor beta chains follows, all from one sample in a study of T cell repertoires in ileal Crohn's disease. Profiling relied on immunoSEQ multiplex PCR, and the TCRdb table lists in-frame clones only, not all of them. The data show roughly 13,000 clones, 75% to 85% seen once. The sample taken for sequencing was ileal tissue. These receptors all come from an adult with Crohn's disease. CDR3s include the opening cysteine and the closing phenylalanine or tryptophan. D genes are given only for firm matches. Size is stated for part of the rows, as once, few or many counts, or as a class when the clone is expanded.

v_call: TRBV4-3
j_call: TRBJ2-3
clone_size: NA
d_call: TRBD1
cdr3_aa: CASSRDRGDTQYF
cdr3_nt: TGCGCCAGCAGCCGGGACAGGGGCGATACGCAGTATTTT

v_call: TRBV5-4
j_call: TRBJ2-5
clone_size: once
d_call: NA
cdr3_aa: CASSLDWAGTQYF
cdr3_nt: TGTGCCAGCAGCTTGGACTGGGCGGGGACCCAGTACTTC

v_call: TRBV6-5
j_call: TRBJ2-7
clone_size: NA
d_call: TRBD2
cdr3_aa: CASSLSGGYSYEQYF
cdr3_nt: TGTGCCAGCAGTTTGAGCGGGGGCTACAGCTACGAGCAGTACTTC

v_call: TRBV6-1
j_call: TRBJ1-5
clone_size: NA
d_call: NA
cdr3_aa: CASSAKYRATPQHF
cdr3_nt: TGTGCCAGCAGTGCAAAATACAGGGCAACGCCCCAGCATTTT

v_call: TRBV2
j_call: TRBJ1-1
clone_size: NA
d_call: TRBD1
cdr3_aa: CASSHRGPAYTEAFF
cdr3_nt: TGTGCCAGCAGTCACAGGGGGCCAGCATACACTGAAGCTTTCTTT

v_call: TRBV2
j_call: TRBJ1-2
clone_size: NA
d_call: TRBD1
cdr3_aa: CASSATGGHGYTF
cdr3_nt: TGTGCCAGCAGTGCCACAGGGGGACATGGCTACACCTTC

v_call: TRBV11-2
j_call: TRBJ2-7
clone_size: NA
d_call: NA
cdr3_aa: CASSLGGTGVYEQYF
cdr3_nt: TGTGCCAGCAGCCTAGGAGGGACTGGCGTCTACGAGCAGTACTTC

v_call: TRBV2
j_call: TRBJ1-5
clone_size: NA
d_call: NA
cdr3_aa: CASRKEGTNQPQHF
cdr3_nt: TGTGCCAGCAGGAAGGAGGGGACCAATCAGCCCCAGCATTTT

v_call: TRBV6-5
j_call: TRBJ1-6
clone_size: NA
d_call: NA
cdr3_aa: CATQTGSYNSPLHF
cdr3_nt: TGTGCCACCCAGACAGGCTCCTATAATTCACCCCTCCACTTT

v_call: TRBV7-2
j_call: TRBJ2-3
clone_size: NA
d_call: TRBD2
cdr3_aa: CASSLRASGREDTQYF
cdr3_nt: TGTGCCAGCAGCTTAAGGGCTAGCGGGAGGGAAGATACGCAGTATTTT

v_call: TRBV4-2
j_call: TRBJ1-1
clone_size: NA
d_call: TRBD1
cdr3_aa: CASTQGGNTEAFF
cdr3_nt: TGTGCCAGCACCCAGGGGGGGAACACTGAAGCTTTCTTT

v_call: TRBV7-2
j_call: TRBJ1-1
clone_size: NA
d_call: TRBD1
cdr3_aa: CASSLGQGAGAFF
cdr3_nt: TGTGCCAGCAGCCTAGGACAGGGGGCAGGAGCTTTCTTT

v_call: TRBV25-1
j_call: TRBJ2-3
clone_size: NA
d_call: TRBD2
cdr3_aa: CASAYSGGAADTQYF
cdr3_nt: TGTGCCTCAGCGTATAGCGGGGGGGCCGCAGATACGCAGTATTTT

v_call: TRBV5-1
j_call: TRBJ1-2
clone_size: NA
d_call: NA
cdr3_aa: CASSLDTPLDGYTF
cdr3_nt: TGCGCCAGCAGCTTGGATACTCCTCTCGATGGCTACACCTTC

v_call: TRBV18
j_call: TRBJ1-1
clone_size: NA
d_call: TRBD1
cdr3_aa: CASSAGTGTEAFF
cdr3_nt: TGTGCCAGCTCCGCCGGGACAGGGACCGAAGCTTTCTTT

v_call: TRBV29-1
j_call: TRBJ2-2
clone_size: few
d_call: TRBD1
cdr3_aa: CSGQETGGRDRYTGELFF
cdr3_nt: TGCAGCGGCCAAGAGACAGGGGGCAGGGATCGTTACACCGGGGAGCTGTTTTTT

v_call: TRBV11-2
j_call: TRBJ2-3
clone_size: NA
d_call: TRBD1
cdr3_aa: CASSFPGGLDTQYF
cdr3_nt: TGTGCCAGCAGCTTCCCAGGGGGTCTAGATACGCAGTATTTT

v_call: TRBV7-7
j_call: TRBJ2-1
clone_size: NA
d_call: NA
cdr3_aa: CASSLLPEGPIQDEQFF
cdr3_nt: TGTGCCAGCAGCTTACTTCCGGAGGGCCCTATACAGGATGAGCAGTTCTTC

v_call: TRBV7-2
j_call: TRBJ2-7
clone_size: NA
d_call: NA
cdr3_aa: CASSLRAGPSYEQYF
cdr3_nt: TGTGCCAGCAGCTTACGGGCGGGCCCCTCCTACGAGCAGTACTTC

v_call: TRBV19
j_call: TRBJ2-7
clone_size: few
d_call: TRBD2
cdr3_aa: CASSFRLAGGITYEQYF
cdr3_nt: TGTGCCAGTAGTTTCCGACTAGCGGGAGGGATTACCTACGAGCAGTACTTC

v_call: TRBV19
j_call: TRBJ1-1
clone_size: NA
d_call: TRBD1
cdr3_aa: CASSMGTGWTEAFF
cdr3_nt: TGTGCCAGTAGTATGGGGACAGGGTGGACTGAAGCTTTCTTT

v_call: TRBV5-6
j_call: TRBJ2-5
clone_size: NA
d_call: NA
cdr3_aa: CASSLGQEETQYF
cdr3_nt: TGTGCCAGCAGCTTGGGCCAGGAAGAGACCCAGTACTTC

v_call: TRBV5-4
j_call: TRBJ1-1
clone_size: NA
d_call: NA
cdr3_aa: CASTTGGGNTEAFF
cdr3_nt: TGTGCCAGCACGACGGGGGGCGGGAACACTGAAGCTTTCTTT

v_call: TRBV19
j_call: TRBJ1-5
clone_size: NA
d_call: TRBD1
cdr3_aa: CASSTTWTGPGSNQPQHF
cdr3_nt: TGTGCCAGTAGTACAACGTGGACAGGCCCGGGGAGCAATCAGCCCCAGCATTTT

v_call: TRBV27
j_call: TRBJ2-7
clone_size: NA
d_call: NA
cdr3_aa: CASRLMGGRIEQYF
cdr3_nt: TGTGCCAGCAGATTAATGGGGGGGCGAATCGAGCAGTACTTC

v_call: TRBV6-4
j_call: TRBJ1-1
clone_size: NA
d_call: NA
cdr3_aa: CASSDELGATEAFF
cdr3_nt: TGTGCCAGCAGTGACGAGCTGGGGGCCACTGAAGCTTTCTTT